This TCR beta chain was identified in a study of OX40 agonist ivuxolimab in advanced cancers. As for the study in general: An anti-OX40 (CD134) antibody with agonistic activity, ivuxolimab, was administered to patients. From 23 to 79 years was the age range, with a mean of around 56 years, and around 83% were male. Partial responses were achieved by three patients: one hepatocellular carcinoma, two cutaneous melanoma.

Enrollment shut out patients with autoimmune disease history or systemic immunosuppression. From germline, CDR1 is KGHSH and CDR2 LQKENI. Between the trimmed V and J ends, which lost 1 base and 2 bases, there was a span of 8 bases. The CDR3 extends over 14 amino acids. The data were produced by immunoSEQ multiplex PCR, yet TCRdb's version contains in-frame clones alone and is incomplete. This table has roughly 75,000 clones, 86% appearing once. This rearrangement joins TRBV18 to TRBJ2-5; D might be TRBD1 (6 bases). This clonotype was sampled from an adult with an advanced solid tumor such as melanoma, head and neck, liver or kidney cancer. Sequenced material: CD4+ or CD8+ T cells sorted from blood, taken in a trial of the OX40 agonist ivuxolimab. The CDR3 reads CASSPQDSQETQYF. In DNA form, the CDR3 reads TGTGCCAGCTCACCACAGGACAGTCAAGAGACCCAGTACTTC.